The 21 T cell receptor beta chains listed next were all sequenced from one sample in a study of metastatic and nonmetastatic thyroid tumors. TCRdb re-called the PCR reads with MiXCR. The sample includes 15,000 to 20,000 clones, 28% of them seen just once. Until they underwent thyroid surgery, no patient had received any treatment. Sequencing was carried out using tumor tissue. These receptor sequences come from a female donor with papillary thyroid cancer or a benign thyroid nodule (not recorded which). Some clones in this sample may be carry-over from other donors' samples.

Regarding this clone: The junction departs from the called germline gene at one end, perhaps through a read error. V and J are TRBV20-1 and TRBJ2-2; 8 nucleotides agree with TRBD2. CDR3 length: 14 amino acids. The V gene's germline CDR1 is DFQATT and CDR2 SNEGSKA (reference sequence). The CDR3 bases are TGCAGTGCTAGTGCGGGGGGAAACACCGGGGAGCCGTTTTTT. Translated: CSASAGGNTGEPFF.

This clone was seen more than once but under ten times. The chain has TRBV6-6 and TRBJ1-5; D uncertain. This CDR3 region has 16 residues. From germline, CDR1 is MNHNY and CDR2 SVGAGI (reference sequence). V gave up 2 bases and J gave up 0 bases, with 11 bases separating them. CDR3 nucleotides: TGTGCCAGCAGTTACCACCCGGGGTATAGCAATCAGCCCCAGCATTTT. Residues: CASSYHPGYSNQPQHF.

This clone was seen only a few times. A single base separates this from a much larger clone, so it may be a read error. The CDR3, as DNA: TGCAGTGCTATGGGACCGGGGGGATACGAGACCCAGTACTTC. Its protein product is CSAMGPGGYETQYF. The chain joins TRBV20-1 to TRBJ2-5; 7 positions agree with TRBD2. Trimming at V came to 4 bases and at J to 5 bases, leaving 10 bases not matched to a gene. The CDR3 is made up of 14 amino acids. Germline V lookup: CDR1 DFQATT, CDR2 SNEGSKA (reference sequence).

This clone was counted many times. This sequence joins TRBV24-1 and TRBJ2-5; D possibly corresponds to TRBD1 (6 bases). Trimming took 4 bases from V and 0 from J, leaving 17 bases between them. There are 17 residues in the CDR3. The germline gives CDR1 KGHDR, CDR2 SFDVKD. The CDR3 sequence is CATSDPTSEGDQETQYF. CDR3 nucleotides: TGTGCCACCAGTGACCCTACTAGTGAGGGGGACCAAGAGACCCAGTACTTC.

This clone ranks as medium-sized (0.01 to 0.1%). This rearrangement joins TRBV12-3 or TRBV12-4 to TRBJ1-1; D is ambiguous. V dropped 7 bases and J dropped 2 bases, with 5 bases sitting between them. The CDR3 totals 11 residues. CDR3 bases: TGTGCCAGCAAACGCAACACTGAAGCTTTCTTT. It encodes CASKRNTEAFF.

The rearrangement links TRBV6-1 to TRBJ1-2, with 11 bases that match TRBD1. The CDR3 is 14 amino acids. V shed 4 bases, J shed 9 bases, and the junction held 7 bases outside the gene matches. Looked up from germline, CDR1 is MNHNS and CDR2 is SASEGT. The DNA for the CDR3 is TGTGCCAGCAGTGTCGGGACAGGGGGAAGGAGCTACACCTTC. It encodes CASSVGTGGRSYTF.

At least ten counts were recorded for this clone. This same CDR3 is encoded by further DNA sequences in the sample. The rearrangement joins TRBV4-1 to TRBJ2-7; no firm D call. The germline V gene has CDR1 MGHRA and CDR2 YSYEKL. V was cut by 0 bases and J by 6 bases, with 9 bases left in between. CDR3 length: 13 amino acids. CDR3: CASSQDPGFEQYF. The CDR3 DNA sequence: TGCGCCAGCAGCCAAGATCCGGGCTTCGAGCAGTACTTC.

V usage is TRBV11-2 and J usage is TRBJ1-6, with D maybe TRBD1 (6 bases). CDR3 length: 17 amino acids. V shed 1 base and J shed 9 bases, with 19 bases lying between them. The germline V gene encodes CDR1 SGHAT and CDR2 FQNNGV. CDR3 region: CASSLVWTAISSSPLHF. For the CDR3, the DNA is TGTGCCAGCAGCTTAGTATGGACAGCAATTTCCAGTTCACCCCTCCACTTT.

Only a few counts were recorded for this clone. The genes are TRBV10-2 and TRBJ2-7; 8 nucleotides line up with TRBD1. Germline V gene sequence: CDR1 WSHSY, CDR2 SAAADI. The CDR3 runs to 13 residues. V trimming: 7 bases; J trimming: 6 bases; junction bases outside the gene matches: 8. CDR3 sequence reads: CASTRGRGAEQYF. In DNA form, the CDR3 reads TGCGCCAGCACCAGGGGGCGCGGAGCCGAGCAGTACTTC.

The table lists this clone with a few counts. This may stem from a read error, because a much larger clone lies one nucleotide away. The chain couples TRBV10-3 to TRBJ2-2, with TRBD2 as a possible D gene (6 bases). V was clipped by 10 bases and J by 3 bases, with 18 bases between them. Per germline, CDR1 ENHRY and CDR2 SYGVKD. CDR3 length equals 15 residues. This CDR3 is CATKNAGMHTGELFF. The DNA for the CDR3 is TGTGCCACCAAAAACGCGGGGATGCACACCGGGGAGCTGTTTTTT.

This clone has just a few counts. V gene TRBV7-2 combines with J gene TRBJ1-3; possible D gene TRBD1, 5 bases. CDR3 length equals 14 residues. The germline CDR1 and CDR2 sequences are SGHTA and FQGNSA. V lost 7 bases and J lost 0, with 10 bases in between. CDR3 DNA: TGTGCCAGCACTGACCAGGGCTCTGGAAACACCATATATTTT. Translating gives CASTDQGSGNTIYF.

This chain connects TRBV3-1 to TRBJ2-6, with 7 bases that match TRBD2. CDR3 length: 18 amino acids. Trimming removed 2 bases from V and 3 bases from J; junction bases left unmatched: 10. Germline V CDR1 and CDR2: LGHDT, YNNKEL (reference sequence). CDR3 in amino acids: CASSQYGGGPGGANVLTF. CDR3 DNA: TGTGCCAGCAGCCAATATGGGGGAGGGCCTGGTGGGGCCAACGTCCTGACTTTC.

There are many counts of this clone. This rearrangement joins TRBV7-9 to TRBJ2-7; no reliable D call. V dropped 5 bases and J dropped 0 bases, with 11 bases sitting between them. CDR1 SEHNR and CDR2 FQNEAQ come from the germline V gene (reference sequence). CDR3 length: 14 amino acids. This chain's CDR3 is CASSRSSDSYEQYF. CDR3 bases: TGTGCCAGCAGCCGTTCATCAGACTCCTACGAGCAGTACTTC.

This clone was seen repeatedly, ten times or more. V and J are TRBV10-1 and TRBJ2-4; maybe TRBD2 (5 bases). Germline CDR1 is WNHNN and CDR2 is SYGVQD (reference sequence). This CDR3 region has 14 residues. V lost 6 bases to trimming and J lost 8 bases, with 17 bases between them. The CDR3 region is CASSEGRMVDIQYF. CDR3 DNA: TGCGCCAGCAGCGAGGGAAGGATGGTAGACATTCAGTACTTC.

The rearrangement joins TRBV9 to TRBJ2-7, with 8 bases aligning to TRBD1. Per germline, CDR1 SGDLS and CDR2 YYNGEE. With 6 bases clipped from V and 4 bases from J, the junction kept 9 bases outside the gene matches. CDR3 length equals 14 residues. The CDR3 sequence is CASNSGTGGYEQYF. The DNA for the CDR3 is TGTGCCAGCAACTCCGGGACAGGAGGTTACGAGCAGTACTTC.

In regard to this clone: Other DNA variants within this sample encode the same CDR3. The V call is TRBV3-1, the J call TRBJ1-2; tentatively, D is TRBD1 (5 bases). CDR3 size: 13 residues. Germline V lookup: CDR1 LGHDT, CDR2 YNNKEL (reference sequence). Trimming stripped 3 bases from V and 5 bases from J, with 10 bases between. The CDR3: CASSQGGGYGYTF. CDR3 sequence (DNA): TGTGCCAGCAGCCAGGGCGGGGGGTATGGCTACACCTTC.

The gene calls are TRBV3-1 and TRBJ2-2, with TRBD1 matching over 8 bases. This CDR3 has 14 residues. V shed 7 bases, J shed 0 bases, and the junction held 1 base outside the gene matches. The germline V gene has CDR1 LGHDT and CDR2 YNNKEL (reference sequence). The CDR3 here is CASTDRANTGELFF. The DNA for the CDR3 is TGTGCCAGCACGGACAGGGCGAACACCGGGGAGCTGTTTTTT. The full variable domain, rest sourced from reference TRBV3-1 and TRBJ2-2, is DTAVSQTPKYLVTQMGNDKSIKCEQNLGHDTMYWYKQDSKKFLKIMFSYNNKELIINETVPNRFSPKSPDKAHLNLHINSLELGDSAVYFCASTDRANTGELFFGEGSRLTVL.

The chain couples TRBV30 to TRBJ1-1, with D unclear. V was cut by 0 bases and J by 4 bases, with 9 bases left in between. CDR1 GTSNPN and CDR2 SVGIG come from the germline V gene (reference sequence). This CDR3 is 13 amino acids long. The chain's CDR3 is CAWSVVPGTEAFF. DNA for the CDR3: TGTGCCTGGAGTGTAGTACCAGGCACTGAAGCTTTCTTT.

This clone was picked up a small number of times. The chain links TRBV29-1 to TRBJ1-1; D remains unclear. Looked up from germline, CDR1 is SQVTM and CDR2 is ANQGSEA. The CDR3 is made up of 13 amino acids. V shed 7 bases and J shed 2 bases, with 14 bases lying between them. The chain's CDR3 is CSATTPFNTEAFF. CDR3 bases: TGCAGCGCCACAACTCCGTTCAACACTGAAGCTTTCTTT.

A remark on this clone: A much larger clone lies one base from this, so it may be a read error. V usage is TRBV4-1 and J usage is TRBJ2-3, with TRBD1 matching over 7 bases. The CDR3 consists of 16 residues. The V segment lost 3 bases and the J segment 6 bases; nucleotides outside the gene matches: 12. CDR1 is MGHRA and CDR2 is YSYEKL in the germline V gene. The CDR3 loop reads CASSHFGQAYRDTQYF. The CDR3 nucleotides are TGCGCCAGCAGCCACTTTGGACAGGCGTATCGGGATACGCAGTATTTT.

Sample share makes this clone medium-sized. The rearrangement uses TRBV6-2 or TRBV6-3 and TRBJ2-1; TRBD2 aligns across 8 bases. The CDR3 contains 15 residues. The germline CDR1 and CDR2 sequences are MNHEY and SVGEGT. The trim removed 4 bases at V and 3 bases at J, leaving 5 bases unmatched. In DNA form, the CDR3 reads TGTGCCAGCAGTTTCTTAGCGGGGAGCTACAATGAGCAGTTCTTC. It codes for CASSFLAGSYNEQFF.